Sequencing of this T cell receptor (beta chain) was carried out in a study of beta chain features in type 1 diabetes. Study context: Age and gender were similar between patients and healthy donors, as were cell yields.

The germline V gene has CDR1 SGHRS and CDR2 YFSETQ. Trimming left V 0 bases short and J 3 bases short, with 13 bases between. The CDR3 is made up of 15 amino acids. As every portion of the isolated RNA was reverse transcribed, the sequencing read expressed TCRB transcripts. Profiling relied on immunoSEQ multiplex PCR, and the TCRdb table lists in-frame clones only, not all of them. The sample consists of 310,000 or so clones, approximately 10% of them appearing once. The sequence derives from a woman aged 30 to 39 in good health. Source material: naive CD4+ T cells from blood. The chain carries TRBV5-1 and TRBJ2-7; D might be TRBD2 (6 bases). This CDR3 is CASSLDSGFIYEQYF. DNA of the CDR3: TGCGCCAGCAGCTTGGATAGCGGTTTCATCTACGAGCAGTACTTC.